These 10 T cell receptor beta chains came from one sample sequenced in a study of cytomegalovirus exposure and HLA in healthy donors (dated by TCRdb to 2016 to 2017). The library was obtained by the immunoSEQ multiplex PCR assay. Drawn from immuneACCESS, this table holds only the in-frame rearrangements with V and J called that TCRdb kept. Clones are partly lost; checked studies trace under half to an unresolved V gene and leave the rest unexplained. A total of 95,000 to 150,000 clones appear in this sample, 85% to 90% of them only once. The ten most abundant clones make up 6% to 7% of the sample. Input material: PBMCs. The receptors stem from a woman between 18 and 29 years old in good health and CMV-seropositive.

The chain recombines TRBV19 with TRBJ2-2; D perhaps matches TRBD2 (5 bases). V was pared by 7 bases and J by 7 bases, with 19 bases between. Germline lookup yields CDR1 LNHDA and CDR2 SQIVND (reference sequence). The CDR3 extends over 15 amino acids. CDR3 amino acids: CASTQDSLPGGELFF. The CDR3 DNA reads TGTGCCAGTACCCAGGACTCTCTGCCGGGCGGGGAGCTGTTTTTT.

The J gene is TRBJ1-1, the V gene TRBV6-1, with D hard to call. Between the trimmed V and J ends, which lost 10 bases and 2 bases, there was a span of 14 bases. Germline CDR1 is MNHNS and CDR2 is SASEGT. The CDR3 loop spans 13 amino acids. CDR3 amino acids: CATYRGANTEAFF. The CDR3 region has the DNA TGTGCCACCTATCGTGGAGCAAACACTGAAGCTTTCTTT.

The chain uses TRBV7-3 and TRBJ2-3; TRBD2 agrees at 8 bases. Germline-derived CDR1 and CDR2 are SGHTA and FQGTGA. The CDR3 runs to 14 residues. The ends lost 6 bases at V and 1 base at J; junction bases unmatched: 3. CDR3 in amino acids: CASSPGGGTDTQYF. The DNA for the CDR3 is TGTGCCAGCAGTCCGGGGGGGGGCACAGATACGCAGTATTTT.

This clone was detected only once. This sequence joins TRBV7-8 and TRBJ1-2; D remains ambiguous. This CDR3 region has 18 residues. Looked up from germline, CDR1 is SGHVS and CDR2 is FQNEAQ. The germline V and J ends were trimmed by 2 bases and 0 bases, with 19 bases remaining between them. The CDR3 sequence is CASSLRRFEAEANYGYTF. CDR3 bases: TGTGCCAGCAGCTTAAGGCGTTTCGAGGCAGAGGCTAACTATGGCTACACCTTC.

The chain links TRBV9 to TRBJ1-1; D is uncertain. The CDR3 is 14 residues long. The germline V gene encodes CDR1 SGDLS and CDR2 YYNGEE. V dropped 0 bases and J dropped 0 bases, with 6 bases sitting between them. The CDR3 is CASSVGTMNTEAFF. CDR3 nucleotides: TGTGCCAGCAGCGTAGGGACTATGAACACTGAAGCTTTCTTT.

The genes are TRBV10-3 and TRBJ2-2; 9 bases agree with TRBD1. V lost 9 bases, J lost 5 bases, and 4 bases stayed unmatched. Germline V CDR1 and CDR2: ENHRY, SYGVKD. The CDR3 consists of 13 residues. In nucleotides, the CDR3 is TGTGCCATACCGGGACAGGGAACCGGGGAGCTGTTTTTT. Translating gives CAIPGQGTGELFF.

The rearrangement links TRBV7-6 to TRBJ2-5; TRBD1 agrees at 7 bases. The ends lost 5 bases at V and 6 bases at J; junction bases unmatched: 9. Germline V gene sequence: CDR1 SGHVS, CDR2 FNYEAQ. The CDR3 runs to 14 residues. CDR3 DNA sequence: TGTGCCAGCAGCGGTAGTTTACAGGGGAAGACCCAGTACTTC. It specifies CASSGSLQGKTQYF.

This clone has only one observation. The junction differs from germline at one of its ends, possibly a read error. V is TRBV7-7 and J is TRBJ2-7, with D maybe TRBD1 (5 bases). Germline V lookup: CDR1 SSHAT, CDR2 FNYEAQ (reference sequence). The CDR3 spans 13 residues. CDR3 DNA: TGTGCTAGCAGCTTAGCCCCAGGGAACGAGCAGTACTTC. Its protein is CASSLAPGNEQYF.

The chain joins TRBV12-5 to TRBJ2-5, with a weak D call TRBD1 (7 bases). CDR3 length: 18 amino acids. Germline V gene sequence: CDR1 LGHNT, CDR2 FRNRAP. Deletions cut 0 bases from V and 0 bases from J, with 17 bases between. The CDR3 DNA reads TGTGCTAGTGGTTTGGTACAAGGGCCAGGGGGGTACCAAGAGACCCAGTACTTC. This sequence encodes CASGLVQGPGGYQETQYF.

The chain employs TRBV6-1 and TRBJ1-2; 8 bases are a match to TRBD1. V was clipped by 6 bases and J by 2 bases; unmatched bases: 8. This CDR3 has 15 amino acids. The germline V gene has CDR1 MNHNS and CDR2 SASEGT. CDR3 loop: CASSLDRGLNYGYTF. The CDR3 DNA follows: TGTGCCAGCAGCCTAGACAGGGGTTTAAACTATGGCTACACCTTC.